This T cell receptor beta chain was captured by sequencing in a study of shared clonotypes between healthy human individuals. Study-level information: CD8 memory received one plate per donor, CD8 naive two, CD4 memory three and CD4 naive three. Overall study findings and caveats: It was the few donors that limited the genetic and exposure-history diversity represented.

V was pared by 3 bases and J by 5 bases, with 17 bases between. The V gene's germline CDR1 is SGHRS and CDR2 YFSETQ. The CDR3 has 16 amino acids. Here immunoSEQ multiplex PCR was the method, and the copy in TCRdb shows in-frame clones only, minus some. The repertoire has 2.3 million or so clones, approximately 93% of them found once; the top ten carry under 0.45%. Notes on this clone: Its target is not known.

Adults of Caucasian background living in Nashville, Tennessee made up all donors. Sequenced input: naive CD4+ T cells from PBMCs. Subset noted: CD45RA+ positively selected. V gene TRBV5-1 combines with J gene TRBJ2-2; perhaps TRBD1 as D (6 bases). This TCR was recovered from a man aged 18-30 years in good health. Some clones in this sample may be carry-over from other donors' samples. The CDR3 region has the DNA TGCGCCAGCAGCTCACCACAGGGAGTGGGGACCGGGGAGCTGTTTTTT. This codes for CASSSPQGVGTGELFF.